This TCR beta chain was identified in a study of identical twins. Notes on the study in general: Twin pairs' shared out-of-frame alpha sequences were enriched in low generation probability.

A universal primer site was incorporated via template switching, and the cDNA contained unique molecular identifiers. TCRdb re-called the 5' RACE reads with MiXCR, one entry per CDR3 protein. The sample lists about 660,000 distinct CDR3 sequences; around 8.6% were seen once. Germline V CDR1 and CDR2: LGHDT, YNNKEL (reference sequence). The V and J ends lost 4 bases and 5 bases, in that order; junction bases with no gene match: 8. This CDR3 is 15 amino acids long. This clonotype was observed a few times. Its target is not known. Another study also made use of these data, one on yellow fever vaccine responses in identical twins.

The sequenced sample was PBMCs. The rearrangement links TRBV3-1 to TRBJ2-7; the match to TRBD1 covers 10 bases. This receptor was obtained from a woman aged 18-29 years in good health. CDR3 in DNA: TGTGCCAGCAGCCCCGGGACAGGGGTTGTAAACGAGCAGTACTTC. Amino acids: CASSPGTGVVNEQYF.